This entry describes one T cell receptor beta chain. Its antigen is unidentified. The PCR employed 60 Vbeta primers together with 13 Jbeta primers. Generated by immunoSEQ multiplex PCR, the TCRdb table keeps only in-frame clones and is missing some. The data hold some 150,000 clones, with around nine tenths observed a single time. This sample stems from a study of cytomegalovirus exposure and HLA in healthy donors. Donors had nominal health at sampling but likely had unrecorded immune exposures. Study results and limitations: The study had only CMV serostatus as immune exposure information.

The CDR3 runs 16 residues. CDR1 LNHDA and CDR2 SQIVND come from the germline V gene (reference sequence). Trimming removed 5 bases at V and 0 bases at J, with 14 bases between. The receptor comes from a woman aged 25 to 45 in good health and CMV-seronegative. The chain recombines TRBV19 with TRBJ1-5, with D possibly TRBD1 on 6 matching bases. The specimen sequenced was PBMCs. In DNA form, the CDR3 reads TGTGCCAGTAGTTATACAGGGACCCGTAGCAATCAGCCCCAGCATTTT. Translation gives CASSYTGTRSNQPQHF.